This T cell receptor (beta chain) stems from a study of blood T cell repertoires in COVID-19 (dated by TCRdb to the early 2020s). Regarding the research as a whole: Collaborator samples came from the United States, Italy and Spain and covered acute and convalescent phases of COVID-19. Where HLA class I and class II types were available, the types were taken from metadata supplied by the sample provider, not from assay-based typing. A de-identified subject ID, COVID-19 status, age in years and sex were almost always included in the sample metadata. The prospective study material was composed of cDNA or gDNA derived from T cells, B-cell-depleted T cells, or PBMCs. The samples were drawn from the first 160 participants of the ongoing ImmuneRACE study and from over 950 subjects provided by 6 global collaborators. The dataset comprised deeply sampled blood TCRbeta repertoires from subjects exposed to, actively infected with, or recovered from COVID-19. The repertoires were made available in a free public database intended to serve as a resource for research on the immune response to SARS-CoV-2. On the study overall, not on this receptor specifically: Clinical and demographic metadata were provided uncurated, with the amount varying by source and participant.

TCRbeta CDR3 regions were amplified from genomic DNA by means of the immunoSEQ Assay, a bias-controlled multiplex PCR. Regarding the original processing steps: Within the assay, amplification of reference gene primers was used to estimate how many nucleated cells each sample contained. To quantify the absolute abundance of each unique TCRbeta CDR3 rearrangement, sequence reads were collapsed and filtered. For each sample, productive Simpson clonality was calculated by taking the square root of Simpson's diversity index across productive rearrangements. Not all clones reach the TCRdb copy of this immuneACCESS table, which keeps in-frame sequences only. Checked studies attribute under half of the gap to unresolved V genes and leave the rest unexplained. V and J calls and clone size come straight from that table; D and trimming were deduced from the DNA. Recorded for this sample are 45,000 to 65,000 clones; 91% of them occurred a single time. The ten largest clones represent 8.5% to 10% of the sample.

V trim: 3 bases; J trim: 4 bases; unmatched bases: 12. The CDR3, cysteine through phenylalanine, is 16 amino acids long. Only CDR3 DNA is held: 48 bases, read in frame from base 1. CDR1 SQVTM and CDR2 ANQGSEA were looked up in the germline V gene. A note on this clone: No antigen is known for it. No per-base quality is available; no much larger clone lies one base away.

The collaborating institutions used their own protocols to collect whole blood in K2EDTA tubes. For TCRbeta analysis, collaborators shipped samples as frozen whole blood, isolated PBMCs, or DNA extracted from either of those sample types. The sequence derives from a human donor in a cohort sampled during active COVID-19. Material for sequencing was peripheral blood. The chain employs TRBV29-1 and TRBJ2-7; 10 central bases correspond to TRBD2. The nucleotide sequence is TGCAGCGTTGAGGGACTTAGCGGGAGGCCCTCGTACGAGCAGTACTTC. This sequence encodes CSVEGLSGRPSYEQYF.